A single sample gave rise to the 30 T cell receptor beta chains below, sequenced in a study of T-cell reconstitution after alpha-beta-depleted transplantation in children. For TCRbeta, the library was prepared with unique molecular identifiers. TCRdb re-analysed the PCR reads in MiXCR, keeping a single row per CDR3 protein. The sample contains 450,000 to 550,000 distinct CDR3 sequences, about 10% of which appear only once. Material: PBMCs, mostly from graft donor cells, obtained 180 days after TCRalphabeta/CD19-depleted stem cell transplant. Receptors were obtained from a female patient between 2 and 10 years old who had a stem cell transplant for aplastic anemia, so the T cells may come from the graft donor.

This clonotype has only a few counts. Relative to the germline gene, one junction end is altered; a read error may explain this. The chain combines TRBV7-2 with TRBJ2-2; possibly TRBD1 for D (6 bases). From germline, CDR1 is SGHTA and CDR2 FQGNSA. This CDR3 is built from 11 residues. CDR3 bases: TGTGCCAGCAGCTTAGGACAGGAGAGGGTTTTT. It translates to CASSLGQERVF.

This clonotype was seen more than once but under ten times. The chain joins TRBV24-1 to TRBJ2-2; D gene unclear. Germline V gene lookup returns CDR1 KGHDR and CDR2 SFDVKD. V shed 3 bases and J shed 1 base, with 5 bases lying between them. The CDR3 runs to 14 residues. The DNA for the CDR3 is TGTGCCACCAGTGATGGTTGGAACACCGGGGAGCTGTTTTTT. Translating gives CATSDGWNTGELFF.

The chain employs TRBV25-1 and TRBJ2-5, with 8 bases aligning to TRBD1. This CDR3 contains 16 residues. The junction had 12 bases not matched to a gene; V was cut back by 4 bases and J by 5 bases. Germline values: CDR1 MGHDK, CDR2 SYGVNS. CDR3 sequence reads: CASSVVRGLSPETQYF. The CDR3 DNA reads as TGTGCCAGCAGTGTAGTCAGGGGGCTGAGTCCGGAGACCCAGTACTTC.

This clonotype was recorded many times. The chain recombines TRBV11-2 with TRBJ2-5, with D perhaps matching TRBD1 or TRBD2 (6 bases each). V lost 0 bases and J 0 bases, leaving 14 bases between the germline ends. CDR3 length: 17 amino acids. CDR1 and CDR2 from the germline V gene are SGHAT and FQNNGV. CDR3 in DNA: TGTGCCAGCAGCTTAGATATGGGGGGCGCGTACCAAGAGACCCAGTACTTC. Protein sequence: CASSLDMGGAYQETQYF.

In its sample, this clonotype was seen a few times. The chain has TRBV7-9 and TRBJ2-7; 9 nucleotides match TRBD1. Trimming at V came to 5 bases and at J to 5 bases, leaving 10 bases not matched to a gene. CDR1 and CDR2 from the germline V gene are SEHNR and FQNEAQ (reference sequence). The CDR3 sequence is 15 residues long. The CDR3 region is CASSRTGTGSNEQYV. CDR3 in DNA: TGTGCCAGCAGCCGGACCGGGACAGGGAGTAACGAGCAGTACGTC.

This clonotype was counted only a few times. This sequence joins TRBV28 and TRBJ2-5; tentative D call: TRBD2 (6 bases). Germline CDR1 is MDHEN and CDR2 is SYDVKM. The CDR3 loop spans 17 amino acids. With 6 bases removed from V and 3 bases from J, the gap between germline ends came to 23 bases. CDR3 DNA: TGTGCCAGCAGGGGGAGGACCGGGACCTCGGCAAAAGAGACCCAGTACTTC. Encoded protein: CASRGRTGTSAKETQYF.

This clonotype appeared a few times. An end of the junction does not agree with germline; a read error may underlie this. The chain combines TRBV5-8 with TRBJ2-5; TRBD2 matches 10 bases. Germline V lookup: CDR1 SGHTS, CDR2 YDEGEE. CDR3 length: 15 residues. The CDR3 loop reads CASRGGLAYHETQYF. The CDR3 DNA is TGTGCCAGCAGGGGGGGACTAGCGTACCACGAGACCCAGTACTTC.

V gene TRBV20-1 combines with J gene TRBJ2-7; TRBD2 agrees at 11 bases. The J segment lost 4 bases and the V segment lost 2 bases, leaving 10 bases of the junction unmatched. This CDR3 is built from 16 residues. Germline CDR1 and CDR2: DFQATT and SNEGSKA (reference sequence). CDR3 sequence: CSARRLAGGELYEQYF. CDR3 DNA sequence: TGCAGTGCTAGACGGCTAGCGGGGGGTGAGCTATACGAGCAGTACTTC.

This chain joins TRBV4-1 and TRBJ2-1, with 11 nucleotides matching TRBD2. This CDR3 has 17 residues. Per germline, CDR1 MGHRA and CDR2 YSYEKL. V lost 1 base to trimming and J lost 4 bases; unmatched junction nucleotides: 6. This CDR3 reads CASSQGSSGGKYNEQFF. The DNA for the CDR3 is TGCGCCAGCAGCCAAGGTTCTAGCGGGGGGAAGTACAATGAGCAGTTCTTC.

This clonotype was recorded a few times. V usage is TRBV5-1 and J usage is TRBJ2-7, with D possibly being TRBD2 (7 bases). This CDR3 is 15 amino acids long. Germline V gene data show CDR1 as SGHRS and CDR2 as YFSETQ. Trimming took 0 bases from V and 5 from J, leaving 15 bases between them. The CDR3 loop is CASSLEGGRMDEQYF. In DNA form, the CDR3 reads TGCGCCAGCAGCTTGGAGGGGGGGCGCATGGACGAGCAGTACTTC.

The table lists this clonotype with a few counts. The chain is built from TRBV7-9 and TRBJ2-1; D gene unclear. V lost 5 bases and J 1 base, leaving 15 bases between the germline ends. CDR1 SEHNR and CDR2 FQNEAQ come from the germline V gene (reference sequence). The CDR3 is made up of 16 amino acids. The CDR3 DNA is TGTGCCAGCAGCCTGATAGGATTTAATTCCTACAATGAGCAGTTCTTC. It yields the protein CASSLIGFNSYNEQFF. The full variable domain, rest sourced from reference TRBV7-9 and TRBJ2-1, is DTGVSQNPRHKITKRGQNVTFRCDPISEHNRLYWYRQTLGQGPEFLTYFQNEAQLEKSRLLSDRFSAERPKGSFSTLEIQRTEQGDSAMYLCASSLIGFNSYNEQFFGPGTRLTVL.

This clonotype was seen repeatedly, ten times or more. This chain links TRBV7-9 with TRBJ2-1; D remains ambiguous. The CDR3 has 15 amino acids. From germline, CDR1 is SEHNR and CDR2 FQNEAQ (reference sequence). Trimming left V 5 bases short and J 2 bases short, with 13 bases between. This CDR3 is CASSHIRPPYNEQFF. The CDR3 bases are TGTGCCAGCAGCCACATAAGGCCCCCCTACAATGAGCAGTTCTTC.

The chain has TRBV27 and TRBJ1-5, with no clear D. Trimming removed 5 bases from V and 4 bases from J, with 15 bases in between. Germline V gives CDR1 MNHEY, CDR2 SMNVEV (reference sequence). The CDR3 loop spans 15 amino acids. Here the CDR3 reads CASSVGIPYNQPQHF. The DNA of the CDR3 is TGTGCCAGCAGTGTCGGGATACCCTATAATCAGCCCCAGCATTTT.

With respect to this clonotype: Sequence at one end of the junction differs from germline and may be a read error. This sequence joins TRBV7-2 and TRBJ2-2, with 8 bases lining up with TRBD2. The CDR3 extends over 20 amino acids. Per the germline V gene, CDR1 is SGHTA and CDR2 is FQGNSA. Here the CDR3 reads CASSLAGYLLTPANTGEPFF. The DNA for the CDR3 is TGTGCCAGCAGCCTAGCGGGCTACCTCCTGACCCCTGCGAACACCGGGGAGCCGTTTTTT.

This clonotype showed up many times. The chain combines TRBV29-1 with TRBJ2-1; D tentatively fits TRBD1 or TRBD2 (5 bases each). V lost 5 bases, J lost 0 bases, and 11 bases lay in between. This CDR3 is 14 amino acids long. The V gene's germline CDR1 is SQVTM and CDR2 ANQGSEA. The CDR3 region is CSVRPGTSYNEQFF. The DNA for the CDR3 is TGCAGCGTTCGTCCGGGGACCTCCTACAATGAGCAGTTCTTC.

This clonotype was counted at least ten times. The chain has TRBV7-2 and TRBJ1-4; 9 bases line up with TRBD1. Losses at the gene ends were 3 bases for V and 8 bases for J; bases not matched to a gene: 4. Germline lookup yields CDR1 SGHTA and CDR2 FQGNSA. CDR3 length: 14 amino acids. CDR3 loop: CASSFDRGSEKLFF. In DNA form, the CDR3 reads TGTGCCAGCAGCTTCGACAGGGGGTCGGAAAAACTGTTTTTT.

This clonotype was observed a handful of times. CDR3 DNA: TGTGCCAGCAGTCCGTACAGGGGGCCGGCCGAAACTGAAGCTTTCTTT. Translation gives CASSPYRGPAETEAFF. The chain recombines TRBV27 with TRBJ1-1; 9 bases are a match to TRBD1. Germline CDR1 is MNHEY and CDR2 is SMNVEV (reference sequence). The CDR3 extends over 16 amino acids. Losses at the gene ends were 5 bases for V and 5 bases for J; bases not matched to a gene: 12.

J is TRBJ2-1 and V is TRBV9; D not resolved. V gave up 0 bases and J gave up 6 bases, with 13 bases separating them. The CDR3 is 15 amino acids. Germline loops: CDR1 SGDLS, CDR2 YYNGEE. This CDR3 is CASSVAPRWANEQFF. The CDR3 nucleotides read TGTGCCAGCAGCGTAGCTCCCAGATGGGCCAATGAGCAGTTCTTC.

This clonotype was detected many times. The chain employs TRBV5-1 and TRBJ2-5; D possibly uses TRBD1 or TRBD2 (6 bases each). Germline V gives CDR1 SGHRS, CDR2 YFSETQ. The CDR3 runs 15 residues. The V end lost 5 bases, the J end lost 3 bases, and 17 bases lay between the germline ends. The CDR3 DNA reads as TGCGCCAGCAGGAACGGGGGCCTTACAAAAGAGACCCAGTACTTC. It encodes CASRNGGLTKETQYF.

This clonotype was seen a handful of times. V is TRBV7-9 and J is TRBJ1-1, with D perhaps TRBD1 (5 bases). Deletions cut 4 bases from V and 4 bases from J, with 22 bases between. CDR3 length: 17 amino acids. Germline CDR1 reads SEHNR; CDR2 reads FQNEAQ (reference sequence). The CDR3 sequence: CASSSSFGRGVITEAFF. As DNA, the CDR3 is TGTGCCAGCAGCTCCAGCTTCGGACGGGGGGTTATCACTGAAGCTTTCTTT.

Turning to this clonotype: One end of the junction is discordant with germline, which a read error may explain. V gene TRBV5-1 combines with J gene TRBJ2-5; D ambiguous. The CDR3 length is 15 residues. CDR1 and CDR2 (germline): SGHRS, YFSETQ. CDR3 DNA: TGCGCCAGCAGTCTCCTTTTGTCCGACCAAGAGCCCCAGTACTTC. It is translated as CASSLLLSDQEPQYF. The full variable domain, its missing parts supplied by reference TRBV5-1 and TRBJ2-5, is KAGVTQTPRYLIKTRGQQVTLSCSPISGHRSVSWYQQTPGQGLQFLFEYFSETQRNKGNFPGRFSGRQFSNSRSEMNVSTLELGDSALYLCASSLLLSDQEPQYFGPGTRLLVL.

The chain employs TRBV2 and TRBJ2-5; no definite D call. Trimming stripped 7 bases from V and 5 bases from J, with 14 bases between. The CDR3 loop spans 13 amino acids. Per the germline V gene, CDR1 is SNHLY and CDR2 is FYNNEI. DNA of the CDR3: TGTGCCAGCAATCAATGGGCCGTTGAGACCCAGTACTTC. It specifies CASNQWAVETQYF.

V is TRBV7-9 and J is TRBJ2-7; 7 bases are a match to TRBD2. This CDR3 has 16 amino acids. Germline CDR1 SEHNR, CDR2 FQNEAQ (reference sequence). Trimming at V came to 4 bases and at J to 1 base, leaving 10 bases not matched to a gene. CDR3: CASSSVPSSGSYEQYF. The CDR3 bases are TGTGCCAGCAGCTCAGTTCCATCTAGCGGTTCCTACGAGCAGTACTTC.

V gene TRBV10-3 combines with J gene TRBJ2-1, with 16 positions matching TRBD2. There are 19 residues in the CDR3. V was pared by 7 bases and J by 10 bases, with 19 bases of the junction left unmatched. Germline lookup yields CDR1 ENHRY and CDR2 SYGVKD. CDR3 sequence reads: CAIIPGGEGTSGRAGEQFF. CDR3 nucleotides: TGTGCCATCATCCCCGGGGGGGAAGGGACTAGCGGGAGGGCCGGAGAGCAGTTCTTC.

The J gene is TRBJ2-2, the V gene TRBV29-1; D might be TRBD2 (5 bases). V lost 3 bases, J lost 5 bases, and 10 bases lay in between. The V gene's germline CDR1 is SQVTM and CDR2 ANQGSEA. The length of the CDR3 is 13 residues. CDR3 coding DNA: TGCAGCGTTGACCGGGGTGGGACCGGGGAGCTGTTTTTT. Its translation is CSVDRGGTGELFF.

V gene TRBV5-1 combines with J gene TRBJ2-7; the match to TRBD1 covers 11 bases. The germline CDR1 and CDR2 sequences are SGHRS and YFSETQ. The CDR3 is made up of 14 amino acids. V shed 0 bases and J 6 bases; nucleotides not matched to a gene: 2. CDR3 nucleotide sequence: TGCGCCAGCAGCTTGGCCGGGACAGGGGGCGAGCAGTACGTC. Its protein product is CASSLAGTGGEQYV.

The V gene is TRBV29-1, the J gene TRBJ1-1; possible D gene TRBD1, 5 bases. CDR3 length: 13 amino acids. Germline CDR1 reads SQVTM; CDR2 reads ANQGSEA. Trimming pared 3 bases from V and 2 bases from J, leaving 10 bases between. CDR3 in amino acids: CSVEGRANTEAFF. CDR3 in DNA: TGCAGCGTTGAGGGCAGGGCTAACACTGAAGCTTTCTTT.

This clonotype was counted between two and nine times. The chain links TRBV10-2 to TRBJ2-7; the D call may be TRBD1 or TRBD2 (5 bases each). V was clipped by 8 bases and J by 7 bases, with 18 bases between them. CDR1 WSHSY and CDR2 SAAADI come from the germline V gene. The CDR3 has 13 amino acids. CDR3 in amino acids: CASESGQGGEQYF. In DNA, the CDR3 is TGCGCCAGCGAAAGCGGTCAGGGTGGGGAGCAGTACTTC.

The chain recombines TRBV20-1 with TRBJ2-6, with 11 bases fitting TRBD1. Germline CDR1 is DFQATT and CDR2 is SNEGSKA (reference sequence). The CDR3 is made up of 17 amino acids. The V segment lost 2 bases and the J segment 0 bases; nucleotides outside the gene matches: 3. The CDR3 nucleotides are TGCAGTGCTAGATCCGGGACAGGGGGCTCTGGGGCCAACGTCCTGACTTTC. This codes for CSARSGTGGSGANVLTF.

This clonotype occurred a few times. The V call is TRBV10-1, the J call TRBJ2-1, with D possibly TRBD2 on 5 matching bases. Trimming took 6 bases from V and 2 from J, leaving 11 bases between them. CDR3 size: 14 residues. Germline V lookup: CDR1 WNHNN, CDR2 SYGVQD (reference sequence). In DNA form, the CDR3 reads TGCGCCAGCAGCCACTTCGGGGCCTACAATGAGCAGTTCTTC. Protein product: CASSHFGAYNEQFF.